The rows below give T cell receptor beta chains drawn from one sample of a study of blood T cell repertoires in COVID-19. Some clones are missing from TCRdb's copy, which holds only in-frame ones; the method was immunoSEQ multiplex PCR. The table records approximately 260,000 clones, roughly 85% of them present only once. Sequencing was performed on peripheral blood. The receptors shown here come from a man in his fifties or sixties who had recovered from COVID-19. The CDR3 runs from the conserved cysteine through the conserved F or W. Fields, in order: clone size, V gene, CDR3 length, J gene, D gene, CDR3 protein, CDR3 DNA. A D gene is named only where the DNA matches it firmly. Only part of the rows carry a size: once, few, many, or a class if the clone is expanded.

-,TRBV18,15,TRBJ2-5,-,CASSRRQDSQETQYF,TGTGCCAGCTCACGCAGACAGGACAGCCAAGAGACCCAGTACTTC
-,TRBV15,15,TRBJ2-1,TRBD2,CATSRELAGVGEQFF,TGTGCCACCAGCAGAGAATTAGCGGGAGTAGGTGAGCAGTTCTTC
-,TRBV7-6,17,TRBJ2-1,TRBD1,CASSLLRRGQGADEQFF,TGTGCCAGCAGCTTACTCCGCAGGGGACAGGGGGCCGATGAGCAGTTCTTC
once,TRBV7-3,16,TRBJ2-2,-,CASSPWRASNTGELFF,TGTGCCAGCAGTCCATGGCGGGCCTCGAACACCGGGGAGCTGTTTTTT
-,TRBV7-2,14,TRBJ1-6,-,CASSGGGKNSPLHF,TGTGCCAGCAGCGGAGGAGGGAAGAATTCACCCCTCCACTTT
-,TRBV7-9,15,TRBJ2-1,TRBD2,CASSLAGLAAIEQFF,TGTGCCAGCAGCTTAGCGGGACTAGCGGCAATTGAGCAGTTCTTC
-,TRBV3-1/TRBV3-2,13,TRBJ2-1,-,CASSQLLVHEQFF,TGTGCCAGCAGCCAGTTGCTAGTGCATGAGCAGTTCTTC
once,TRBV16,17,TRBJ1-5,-,CASSQLDTAVRNQPQHF,TGTGCCAGCAGCCAATTGGATACAGCGGTACGTAATCAGCCCCAGCATTTT
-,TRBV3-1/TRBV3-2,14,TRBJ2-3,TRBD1,CASSQRQGVGTQYF,TGTGCCAGCAGCCAGCGTCAGGGGGTTGGTACGCAGTATTTT
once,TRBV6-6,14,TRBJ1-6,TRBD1,CASSYGQGGSPLHF,TGTGCCAGCAGTTACGGGCAGGGGGGTTCACCCCTCCACTTT
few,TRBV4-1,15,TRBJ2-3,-,CASSQVAGITDTQYF,TGCGCCAGCAGCCAAGTTGCGGGAATAACAGATACGCAGTATTTT
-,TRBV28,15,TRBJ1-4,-,CASSLYPVGGEKLFF,TGTGCCAGCAGTTTATATCCGGTAGGAGGAGAAAAACTGTTTTTT
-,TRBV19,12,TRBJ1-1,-,CASSMGAGEAFF,TGTGCCAGTAGTATGGGAGCCGGGGAAGCTTTCTTT
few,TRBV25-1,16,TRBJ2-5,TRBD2,CASSEGSGRERETQYF,TGTGCCAGCAGTGAAGGTTCAGGGAGGGAGCGGGAGACCCAGTACTTC
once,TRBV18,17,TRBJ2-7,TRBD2,CASSPPAGGAGGYEQYF,TGTGCCAGCTCACCACCAGCGGGAGGGGCGGGAGGCTACGAGCAGTACTTC
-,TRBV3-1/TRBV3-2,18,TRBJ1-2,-,CASTPSGGPVPSSYGYTF,TGTGCCAGCACCCCATCCGGGGGGCCCGTACCATCCAGCTATGGCTACACCTTC
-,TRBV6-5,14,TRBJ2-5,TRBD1,CASSPTGGTETQYF,TGTGCCAGCAGTCCGACAGGGGGTACAGAGACCCAGTACTTC
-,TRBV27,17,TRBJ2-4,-,CASSSIQGALAKNIQYF,TGTGCCAGCAGTTCAATACAGGGCGCCCTAGCCAAAAACATTCAGTACTTC
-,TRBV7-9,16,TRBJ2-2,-,CASSLGAGLNTGELFF,TGTGCCAGCAGTTTAGGGGCAGGGCTGAACACCGGGGAGCTGTTTTTT
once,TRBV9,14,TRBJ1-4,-,CASSASRVDQKLFF,TGTGCCAGCAGCGCGAGCCGGGTCGACCAAAAACTGTTTTTT
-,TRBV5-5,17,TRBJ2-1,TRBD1,CASSLGAGTGRRNEQFF,TGTGCCAGCAGCCTCGGAGCCGGGACAGGGCGACGGAATGAGCAGTTCTTC
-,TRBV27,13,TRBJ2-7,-,CASRSTGTYEQYF,TGTGCCAGCAGGTCGACAGGCACCTACGAGCAGTACTTC
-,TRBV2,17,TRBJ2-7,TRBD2,CASSYPRSGGYSYEQYF,TGTGCCAGCAGTTATCCCCGCAGCGGGGGGTACTCCTACGAGCAGTACTTC
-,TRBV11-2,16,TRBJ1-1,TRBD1,CASSFPKRTGGTEAFF,TGTGCCAGCAGCTTCCCCAAACGGACAGGGGGCACTGAAGCTTTCTTT
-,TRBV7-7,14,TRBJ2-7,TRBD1,CASSFSGTGGEQYF,TGTGCTAGCAGCTTTTCCGGGACAGGGGGCGAGCAGTACTTC
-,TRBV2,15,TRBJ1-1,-,CASRAGAGVNTEAFF,TGTGCCAGCAGGGCCGGAGCGGGAGTGAACACTGAAGCTTTCTTT
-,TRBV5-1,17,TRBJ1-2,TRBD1,CASSSGDRAASGYGYTF,TGCGCCAGCAGCTCGGGGGACAGGGCGGCGTCGGGCTATGGCTACACCTTC
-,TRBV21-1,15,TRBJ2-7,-,CASSKEDGLSYEQYF,TGTGCCAGCAGCAAAGAGGACGGACTCTCCTACGAGCAGTACTTC
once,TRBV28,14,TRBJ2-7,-,CASSFGRVKNEQYF,TGTGCCAGCAGTTTCGGCAGGGTAAAGAACGAGCAGTACTTC
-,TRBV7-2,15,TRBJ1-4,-,CASSSGGRGNEKLFF,TGTGCCAGCAGCAGCGGGGGCAGGGGTAATGAAAAACTGTTTTTT
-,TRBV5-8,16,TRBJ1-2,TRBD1,CASSWSGTGGNYGYTF,TGTGCCAGCAGCTGGTCCGGGACAGGGGGCAACTATGGCTACACCTTC
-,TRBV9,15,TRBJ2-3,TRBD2,CASSVVAGDTDTQYF,TGTGCCAGCAGCGTAGTAGCGGGAGACACAGATACGCAGTATTTT
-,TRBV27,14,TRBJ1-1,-,CASRRQGVNTEAFF,TGTGCCAGCAGAAGACAAGGGGTGAACACTGAAGCTTTCTTT
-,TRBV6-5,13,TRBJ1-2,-,CASSYGLNYGYTF,TGTGCCAGCAGTTACGGCCTTAACTATGGCTACACCTTC
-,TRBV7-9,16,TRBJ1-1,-,CASSPDGGGMNTEAFF,TGTGCCAGCAGCCCAGATGGGGGAGGTATGAACACTGAAGCTTTCTTT
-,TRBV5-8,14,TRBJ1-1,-,CASSQGLRDTEAFF,TGTGCCAGCAGCCAGGGATTACGGGACACTGAAGCTTTCTTT
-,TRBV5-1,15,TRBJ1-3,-,CASSLSGLSGNTIYF,TGCGCCAGCAGCTTGTCCGGACTCTCTGGAAACACCATATATTTT
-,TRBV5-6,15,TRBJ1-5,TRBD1,CASSSYRGPSQPQHF,TGTGCCAGCAGCTCATACAGGGGGCCGAGTCAGCCCCAGCATTTT
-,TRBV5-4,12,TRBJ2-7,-,CASSLGGGEQYF,TGTGCCAGCAGCTTGGGAGGGGGCGAGCAGTACTTC
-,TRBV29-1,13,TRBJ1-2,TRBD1,CSARDREPAGYTF,TGCAGCGCCCGGGACAGGGAGCCCGCTGGCTACACCTTC
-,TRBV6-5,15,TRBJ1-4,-,CASSKVQGINEKLFF,TGTGCCAGCAGTAAGGTACAGGGTATTAATGAAAAACTGTTTTTT
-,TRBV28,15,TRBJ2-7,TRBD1,CASSTPGQGLDEQYF,TGTGCCAGCAGTACCCCGGGACAGGGACTCGACGAGCAGTACTTC
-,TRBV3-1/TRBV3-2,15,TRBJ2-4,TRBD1,CASSQDLGTENIQYF,TGTGCCAGCAGCCAAGATTTGGGGACAGAAAACATTCAGTACTTC
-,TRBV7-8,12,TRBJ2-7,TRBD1,CASSLKPGGQYF,TGTGCCAGCAGCTTAAAACCAGGGGGGCAGTACTTC
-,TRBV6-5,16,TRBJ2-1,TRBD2,CASSSPTSRSYNEQFF,TGTGCCAGCAGTTCCCCGACTAGCCGCTCCTACAATGAGCAGTTCTTC
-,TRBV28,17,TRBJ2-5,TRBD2,CASSLSTSGRDQETQYF,TGTGCCAGCAGTTTGTCGACTAGCGGGAGGGACCAAGAGACCCAGTACTTC
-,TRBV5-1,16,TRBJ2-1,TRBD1,CASSSSPRQGNNEQFF,TGCGCCAGCAGCTCCTCCCCCCGACAGGGGAACAATGAGCAGTTCTTC
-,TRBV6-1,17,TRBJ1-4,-,CASSEVGWGATNEKLFF,TGTGCCAGCAGTGAAGTTGGGTGGGGGGCAACTAATGAAAAACTGTTTTTT
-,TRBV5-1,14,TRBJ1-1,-,CASSRGDRNTEAFF,TGCGCCAGCAGCCGAGGAGACAGGAACACTGAAGCTTTCTTT
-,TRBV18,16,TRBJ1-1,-,CASSPLEGAHNPEAFF,TGTGCCAGCTCACCACTCGAAGGGGCGCATAACCCTGAAGCTTTCTTT
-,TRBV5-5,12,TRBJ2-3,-,CASSLTGDTQYF,TGTGCCAGCAGCTTGACGGGGGATACGCAGTATTTT
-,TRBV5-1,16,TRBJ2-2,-,CASSLDRGTNTGELFF,TGCGCCAGCAGCTTGGATAGGGGGACGAACACCGGGGAGCTGTTTTTT
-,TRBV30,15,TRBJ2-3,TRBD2,CAWSVLAGVGDTQYF,TGTGCCTGGAGTGTGCTAGCGGGAGTGGGAGATACGCAGTATTTT
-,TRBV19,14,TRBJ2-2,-,CASRPTRNTGELFF,TGTGCCAGTAGGCCCACTAGGAACACCGGGGAGCTGTTTTTT